The sequence of this TCR beta chain was determined in a study of low-dose radiotherapy and immunotherapy resistance in tumors. Priming of first-strand cDNA relied on TRAV- and TRBV-specific primers (covering alpha and beta chains). With a constant-region primer and a V-primer adapter, TCRs were subjected to 20 PCR cycles of amplification. TCRdb reprocessed the reads via MiXCR and lists one record per CDR3 protein. The sample includes 64,000 or so distinct CDR3 sequences, around 30% of them seen just once. Regarding time point: before trial treatment. The CDR3 has 18 amino acids. CDR1 and CDR2 from the germline V gene are SGDLS and YYNGEE. Unmatched junction bases numbered 4, after V lost 0 bases and J lost 0 bases.

This rearrangement joins TRBV9 to TRBJ2-6; 9 nucleotides line up with TRBD2. The TCR originated in a female donor with ovarian cancer. The specimen was PBMCs, collected before treatment. CDR3 coding DNA: TGTGCCAGCAGCGTAGCTAGCGGGGCCCTCTCTGGGGCCAACGTCCTGACTTTC. It codes for CASSVASGALSGANVLTF.